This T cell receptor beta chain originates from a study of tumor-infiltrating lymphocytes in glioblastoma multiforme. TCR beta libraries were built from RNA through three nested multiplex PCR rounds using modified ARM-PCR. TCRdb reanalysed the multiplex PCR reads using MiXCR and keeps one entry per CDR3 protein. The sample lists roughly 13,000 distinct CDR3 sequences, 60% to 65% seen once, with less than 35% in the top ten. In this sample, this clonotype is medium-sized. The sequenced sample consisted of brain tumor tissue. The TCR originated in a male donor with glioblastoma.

The CDR3 sequence: CATSTPKSSGANVLTF. CDR3 DNA sequence: TGTGCCACCAGCACGCCTAAAAGCTCTGGGGCCAACGTCCTGACTTTC. The chain uses TRBV28 and TRBJ2-6, with D unresolved. The CDR3 is made up of 16 amino acids. The ends were cut back, 10 bases at V and 0 bases at J, with 16 bases in the middle. Germline assignment: CDR1 MDHEN and CDR2 SYDVKM.